Below, one T cell receptor beta chain is given with its context. The count of this clonotype is one. The antigen this receptor binds is unknown. The record has no base qualities; no much larger clone is one base away. This entry belongs to a study of blood T cells in healthy people across ages (dated by TCRdb to between 2014 and 2016). Looking at the study overall: In model experiments, template switching captured about one uniquely barcoded TCR beta cDNA molecule for every two T cells. Using deep sequencing normalized with unique cDNA molecular identifiers, the study measured how TCR beta repertoire diversity changes with age. Donors were grouped into four age groups: young (average roughly 17 years), middle-aged (roughly 37), aged (about 60) and long-lived (approximately 78). To avoid experimental bias, donors of different ages were randomly spread across the sequencing lanes. Using the same blood draw, the study looked at two additional independent replicas of 1 million unique cDNA reads for two donors, one aged 18 to 30 and the other aged 80 or older.

Library construction relied on 5' RACE. Reads for this sample came from an Illumina HiSeq 2500. A second PCR of roughly 7 to 12 cycles was run with a J-beta primer mix and a sample-barcoded 5' primer. A template-switch 5' adaptor carrying 12 random nucleotides introduced a unique molecular identifier onto each TCR beta cDNA molecule. Each sample yielded at least 3 million CDR3-containing paired-end reads. All of the RNA was converted into first-strand cDNA using the Mint cDNA synthesis kit, with a TRBC-specific oligonucleotide serving as the primer. Following uracil-DNA glycosylase treatment, a first 18-cycle PCR with universal primers M1SS and BC2_uni_R was performed on all cDNA. On the study's bioinformatics: Normalization of each sample was performed by random selection of 1 million high-quality reads, each carrying a distinct molecular identifier. Instead of being binned into consensus sequences, reads that shared molecular identifiers were thrown out. CDR3 identification, clonotype clustering and error correction used MiTCR with a Q25 quality threshold and the strictest error-elimination algorithm. A nonparametric unseen species model using Euler transformation provided a lower-bound estimate of total TCR beta diversity. In-frame beta chains were kept once TCRdb had trimmed the public reads at Q25 with fastp and called clones with MiXCR. Rows with one shared CDR3 protein collapse into an entry with the most common genes and DNA. The V and J calls and clone size come from TCRdb's table, not from the authors' own analysis. The sample data list roughly 730,000 distinct CDR3 sequences, and 56% of these were observed just once. The ten largest clones add up to roughly 25% of the sample.

The donors were 40 or so Caucasian individuals from Russia, aged roughly 6 to 100 years, who were systemically healthy. Each donor gave about 10 milliliters of peripheral blood, drawn into EDTA-treated Vacutainer tubes. PBMCs were isolated by Ficoll-Paque density-gradient centrifugation, with at least 6 million obtained per sample. Total RNA, at least 6 micrograms per sample, was extracted from PBMCs with Trizol reagent. Naive CD45RAhigh/CD27high T cell percentages were measured by flow cytometry on a PBMC aliquot from every donor. The CDR3 covers 16 residues, taking in both the cysteine and the phenylalanine. Only CDR3 DNA remains: 48 bases, in frame from the first base. In the germline V gene, CDR1 corresponds to LGHNA and CDR2 to YSLEER. For this chain, trimming is 1 base at the V end and 5 bases at the J end, and the number of junction bases without a gene match is 8. General study outcomes and caveats: Observed TCR beta diversity per million T cells fell roughly linearly with age, and a significant reduction was already apparent by age about 38. Conclusive comparison of naive and antigen-experienced compartments was prevented by the profiling of bulk unsorted PBMCs. There was a strong correlation between observed TCR beta diversity and the percentage of naive T cells measured by flow cytometry. Compared with the aged group, the long-lived group had more naive CD4+ T cells, fewer expanded clones and increased TCR diversity, a pattern suggesting age selection. Estimates of total diversity based on one million sequenced T cells were considered lower bounds and underestimates. Because the CMV infection status of the donors was unknown, age-related changes in expanded clonotypes may potentially have been confounded.

The rearrangement joined TRBV4-3 to TRBJ1-5; 7 central nucleotides agree with TRBD1. The sample comprised blood. This TCR was recovered from a man in his forties in good health. For the CDR3, the sequence is CASSQGYRQGHQPQHF. Read as DNA, the sequence is TGCGCCAGCAGCCAAGGTTACCGACAGGGCCATCAGCCCCAGCATTTT.